This T cell receptor beta chain was observed in a study of blood T cell repertoires in COVID-19 (dated by TCRdb to 2018 to 2020). Concerning the study at large: Collaborator samples came from the United States, Italy and Spain and covered acute and convalescent phases of COVID-19. The material from the prospective study consisted of cDNA or gDNA derived from T cells, B-cell-depleted T cells, or PBMCs. Subjects who had been exposed to COVID-19, were actively infected with it, or had recovered from it provided the deeply sampled blood TCRbeta repertoires that made up the dataset. The repertoires were released in a freely available public database intended as a resource for research on the immune response to SARS-CoV-2. Samples were obtained from the ongoing ImmuneRACE study (first 160 participants) and from over 1,000 subjects provided by 6 global collaborators. A de-identified subject ID, COVID-19 status, age in years and sex were almost always included in the sample metadata. Where HLA class I and class II types were available, the types were taken from metadata supplied by the sample provider, not from assay-based typing.

Details on this clone: The antigen this receptor binds is unknown. Base quality data are lacking; no much larger clone is found one base away.

Each collaborating institution followed its own protocols to collect whole blood in K2EDTA tubes. Collaborator samples were shipped for TCRbeta analysis as frozen whole blood, isolated PBMCs, or DNA extracted from either sample type. The CDR3, cysteine through phenylalanine, is 18 amino acids long. The entry retains the CDR3 DNA only, 54 bases that are in frame from base 1. Reading the germline V gene gives CDR1 KGHSH and CDR2 LQKENI. The junction shows trimming of 2 bases on V and 0 bases on J, and the gene matches do not reach 6 bases of it. TCRbeta CDR3 regions were amplified from genomic DNA by means of the immunoSEQ Assay, a bias-controlled multiplex PCR. Per the original workflow: The number of nucleated cells in each sample was estimated by amplification of reference gene primers within the assay. To quantify the absolute abundance of each unique TCRbeta CDR3 rearrangement, sequence reads were collapsed and filtered. For each sample, productive Simpson clonality was calculated as the square root of Simpson's diversity index over productive rearrangements. In TCRdb, the immuneACCESS table is reduced to in-frame sequences with V and J assigned. These tables do not hold every clone; where another copy was compared, an unresolved V gene accounts for under half, and the others remain unexplained. Clone size and the V and J calls come from that table; the DNA yielded D and trimming. The sample includes 80,000 to 95,000 clones, with roughly 86% observed a single time. The top ten constitute about 7% of the sample.

Paper-wide results and their limitations: Clinical and demographic metadata were provided uncurated, with the amount varying by source and participant.

The source is a man aged 65-85 years with acute or convalescent COVID-19. The V and J segments used are TRBV18 and TRBJ2-2; the junction holds 10 bases that match TRBD2. Material: peripheral blood. Read as DNA, the sequence is TGTGCCAGCTCACCATTCCTAGCGGGAGAAGCGAACACCGGGGAGCTGTTTTTT. Translated, this is CASSPFLAGEANTGELFF. Outside the CDR3, residues come from the reference TRBV18 and TRBJ2-2 proteins, so the full variable domain is: NAGVMQNPRHLVRRRGQEARLRCSPMKGHSHVYWYRQLPEEGLKFMVYLQKENIIDESGMPKERFSAEFPKEGPSILRIQQVVRGDSAAYFCASSPFLAGEANTGELFFGEGSRLTVL.